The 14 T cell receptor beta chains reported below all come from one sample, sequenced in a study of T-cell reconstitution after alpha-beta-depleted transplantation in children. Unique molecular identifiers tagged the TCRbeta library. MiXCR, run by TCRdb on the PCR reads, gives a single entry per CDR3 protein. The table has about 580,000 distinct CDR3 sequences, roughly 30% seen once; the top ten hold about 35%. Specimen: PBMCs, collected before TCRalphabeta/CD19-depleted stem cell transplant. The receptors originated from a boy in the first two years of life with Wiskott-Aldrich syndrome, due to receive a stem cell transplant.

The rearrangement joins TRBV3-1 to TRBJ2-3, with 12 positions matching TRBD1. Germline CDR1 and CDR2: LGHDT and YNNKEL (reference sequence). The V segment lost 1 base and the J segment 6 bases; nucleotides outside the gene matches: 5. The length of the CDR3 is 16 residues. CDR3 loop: CASSQGDRGPVDTQYF. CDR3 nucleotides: TGTGCCAGCAGCCAAGGGGACAGGGGGCCGGTGGATACGCAGTATTTT.

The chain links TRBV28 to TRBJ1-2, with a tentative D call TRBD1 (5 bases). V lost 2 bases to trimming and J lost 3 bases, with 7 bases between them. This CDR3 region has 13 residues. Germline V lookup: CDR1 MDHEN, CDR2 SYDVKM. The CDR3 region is CASSLLTDYGYTF. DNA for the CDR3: TGTGCCAGCAGTTTACTGACAGACTATGGCTACACCTTC.

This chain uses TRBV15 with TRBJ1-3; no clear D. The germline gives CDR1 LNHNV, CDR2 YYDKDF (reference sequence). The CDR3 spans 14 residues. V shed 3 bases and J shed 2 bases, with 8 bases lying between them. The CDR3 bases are TGTGCCACCAGCAGGGCGAGGACTGGAAACACCATATATTTT. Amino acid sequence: CATSRARTGNTIYF. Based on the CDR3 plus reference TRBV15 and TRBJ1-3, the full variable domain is DAMVIQNPRYQVTQFGKPVTLSCSQTLNHNVMYWYQQKSSQAPKLLFHYYDKDFNNEADTPDNFQSRRPNTSFCFLDIRSPGLGDTAMYLCATSRARTGNTIYFGEGSWLTVV.

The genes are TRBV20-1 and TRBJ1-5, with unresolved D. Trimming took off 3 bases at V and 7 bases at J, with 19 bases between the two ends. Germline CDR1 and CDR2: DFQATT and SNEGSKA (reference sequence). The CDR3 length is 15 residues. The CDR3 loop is CSASLLFERGQPQHF. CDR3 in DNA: TGCAGTGCTAGCTTATTGTTCGAACGGGGACAGCCCCAGCATTTT.

The CDR3 protein is CASSRMGVGGELFF. The CDR3 DNA sequence: TGCGCCAGCAGCCGTATGGGGGTCGGCGGGGAGCTGTTTTTT. The chain uses TRBV5-1 and TRBJ2-2; D could derive from TRBD1 or TRBD2 (5 bases each). Trimming stripped 4 bases from V and 7 bases from J, with 14 bases between. Germline CDR1 reads SGHRS; CDR2 reads YFSETQ. The CDR3 is 14 amino acids.

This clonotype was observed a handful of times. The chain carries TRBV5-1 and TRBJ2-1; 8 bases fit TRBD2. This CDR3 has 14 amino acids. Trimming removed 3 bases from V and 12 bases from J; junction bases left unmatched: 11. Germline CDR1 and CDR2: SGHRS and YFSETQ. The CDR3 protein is CASSSSGPPGGQFF. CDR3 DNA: TGCGCCAGCAGCTCTAGCGGGCCCCCGGGAGGGCAGTTCTTC. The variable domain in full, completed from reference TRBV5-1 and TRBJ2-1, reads KAGVTQTPRYLIKTRGQQVTLSCSPISGHRSVSWYQQTPGQGLQFLFEYFSETQRNKGNFPGRFSGRQFSNSRSEMNVSTLELGDSALYLCASSSSGPPGGQFFGPGTRLTVL.

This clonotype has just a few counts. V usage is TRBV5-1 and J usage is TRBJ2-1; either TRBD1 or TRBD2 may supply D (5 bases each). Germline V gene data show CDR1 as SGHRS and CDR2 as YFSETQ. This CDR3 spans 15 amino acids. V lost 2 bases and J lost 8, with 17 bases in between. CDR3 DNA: TGCGCCAGCAGCTTTACCGCCGGGACGAACGATGAGCAGTTCTTC. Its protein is CASSFTAGTNDEQFF.

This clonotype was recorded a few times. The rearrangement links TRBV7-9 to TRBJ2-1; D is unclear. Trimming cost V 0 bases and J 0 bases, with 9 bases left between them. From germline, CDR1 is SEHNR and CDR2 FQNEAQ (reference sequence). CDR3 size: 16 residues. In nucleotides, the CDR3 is TGTGCCAGCAGCTTAGCTGGCCTTCGCTCCTACAATGAGCAGTTCTTC. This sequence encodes CASSLAGLRSYNEQFF.

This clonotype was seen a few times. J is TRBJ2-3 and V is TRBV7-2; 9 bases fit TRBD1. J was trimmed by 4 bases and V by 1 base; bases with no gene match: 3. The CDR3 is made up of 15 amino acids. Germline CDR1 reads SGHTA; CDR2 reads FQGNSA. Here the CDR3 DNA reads TGTGCCAGCAGCTTAGGGGACAGGGTCTCAGATACGCAGTATTTT. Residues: CASSLGDRVSDTQYF.

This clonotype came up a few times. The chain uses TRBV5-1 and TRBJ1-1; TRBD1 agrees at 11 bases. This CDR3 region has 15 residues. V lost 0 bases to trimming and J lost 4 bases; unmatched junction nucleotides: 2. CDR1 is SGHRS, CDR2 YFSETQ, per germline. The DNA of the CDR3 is TGCGCCAGCAGCTTGGGAGGGACAGGGGGCACTGAAGCTTTCTTT. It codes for CASSLGGTGGTEAFF.

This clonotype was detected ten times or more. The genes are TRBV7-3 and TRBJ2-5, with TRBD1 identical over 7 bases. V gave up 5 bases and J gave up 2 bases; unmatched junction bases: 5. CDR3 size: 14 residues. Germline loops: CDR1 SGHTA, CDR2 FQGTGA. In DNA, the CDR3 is TGTGCCAGCAGCCCACAGGGGCCTCAAGAGACCCAGTACTTC. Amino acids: CASSPQGPQETQYF.

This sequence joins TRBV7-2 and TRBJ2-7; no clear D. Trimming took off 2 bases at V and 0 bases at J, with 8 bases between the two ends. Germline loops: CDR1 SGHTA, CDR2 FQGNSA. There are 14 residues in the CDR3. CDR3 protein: CASSLKTGSYEQYF. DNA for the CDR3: TGTGCCAGCAGCTTAAAGACTGGCTCCTACGAGCAGTACTTC.

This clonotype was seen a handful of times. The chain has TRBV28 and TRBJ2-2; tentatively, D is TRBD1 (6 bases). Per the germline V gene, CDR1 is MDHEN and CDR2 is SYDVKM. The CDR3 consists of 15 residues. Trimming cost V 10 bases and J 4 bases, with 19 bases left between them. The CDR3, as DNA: TGTGCCATCCCCCAGGGGCAGGGGTTCACCGGGGAGCTGTTTTTT. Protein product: CAIPQGQGFTGELFF.

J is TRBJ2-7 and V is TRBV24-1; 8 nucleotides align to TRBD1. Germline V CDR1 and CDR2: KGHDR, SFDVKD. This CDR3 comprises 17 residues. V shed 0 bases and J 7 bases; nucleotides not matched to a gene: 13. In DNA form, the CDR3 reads TGTGCCACCAGTGATTTGTACAGAGACAGGGGATGGAAAGAGCAGTACTTC. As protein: CATSDLYRDRGWKEQYF.